This entry lists 10 T cell receptor beta chains sequenced from one sample in a study of post-analysis software for immune sequencing data. General study findings and limits: About five TRBV segments (TRBV5-6, TRBV5-1 and TRBV20-1 among them) occurred more frequently in patients than in controls.

These TCRs are of unknown antigen specificity. The TCR beta cDNA libraries contained unique molecular identifiers. TCRdb passed the PCR reads through MiXCR, listing each CDR3 protein once. This table has about 540,000 distinct CDR3 sequences, approximately 31% appearing once. The sequencing sample was made of blood. All receptors derive from a girl aged 2 to 17 with multiple sclerosis.

This chain uses TRBV3-1 with TRBJ1-2; no firm D call. The V end lost 4 bases, the J end lost 1 base, and 16 bases lay between the germline ends. Germline V gene sequence: CDR1 LGHDT, CDR2 YNNKEL (reference sequence). CDR3 size: 16 residues. Written as DNA, the CDR3 is TGTGCCAGCAGCCGATCTCCATCCAGGATTAACTATGGCTACACCTTC. This gives the protein CASSRSPSRINYGYTF.

The rearrangement uses TRBV5-1 and TRBJ1-2; tentative D call: TRBD1 (6 bases). CDR3 length: 15 residues. Germline lookup yields CDR1 SGHRS and CDR2 YFSETQ. Between the trimmed V and J ends, which lost 0 bases and 5 bases, there was a span of 14 bases. CDR3 protein: CASSLATTGLYGYTF. In nucleotides, the CDR3 is TGCGCCAGCAGCTTGGCTACGACAGGACTTTATGGCTACACCTTC. The variable domain in full, with the rest retrieved from reference TRBV5-1 and TRBJ1-2, is KAGVTQTPRYLIKTRGQQVTLSCSPISGHRSVSWYQQTPGQGLQFLFEYFSETQRNKGNFPGRFSGRQFSNSRSEMNVSTLELGDSALYLCASSLATTGLYGYTFGSGTRLTVV.

CDR3 sequence (DNA): TGTGCCAGCAGCCAAGGGACGGGAGGGGATCGTGAGCAGTTCTTC. It specifies CASSQGTGGDREQFF. This chain links TRBV7-9 with TRBJ2-1; 8 bases match TRBD2. Per germline, CDR1 SEHNR and CDR2 FQNEAQ (reference sequence). The CDR3 totals 15 residues. After removal of 5 bases from V and 9 bases from J, the junction contained 12 bases not matched to a gene.

The rearrangement uses TRBV6-1 and TRBJ2-4, with D unclear. Germline CDR1 and CDR2: MNHNS and SASEGT. The V gene lost 1 base and the J gene lost 0 bases, with 7 bases spanning the gap. This CDR3 has 15 amino acids. CDR3 sequence: CASSEVLIAKNIQYF. The CDR3 region has the DNA TGTGCCAGCAGTGAAGTACTGATAGCCAAAAACATTCAGTACTTC.

This clonotype was counted ten times or more. CDR3 DNA sequence: TGCGCCAGCAGCCAGAACTCCTACAATGAGCAGTTCTTC. This gives the protein CASSQNSYNEQFF. The V and J genes are TRBV5-1 and TRBJ2-1; D ambiguous. Trimming took 4 bases from V and 0 from J, leaving 5 bases between them. The germline gives CDR1 SGHRS, CDR2 YFSETQ. CDR3 length equals 13 residues.

A note on this clonotype: At one boundary the junction diverges from the germline segment, which might be a read error. This chain connects TRBV14 to TRBJ2-5; D assignment may be TRBD1 or TRBD2 (5 bases each). This CDR3 is built from 18 residues. Germline V gene data show CDR1 as SGHDN and CDR2 as FVKESK. In DNA form, the CDR3 reads TGTGTCAGCAGCCCCACGGGGTCCCACGCAGGGAGAGGCGAGACCCAGTACTTC. Translation: CVSSPTGSHAGRGETQYF.

To note about this clonotype: One end of the junction fails to match germline, which may point to a read error. This chain connects TRBV11-2 to TRBJ1-6; no definite D call. Germline-derived CDR1 and CDR2 are SGHAT and FQNNGV. The CDR3 is 13 residues long. The CDR3 spells CTSSFTGNSPLHF. CDR3 nucleotides: TGTACCAGCAGCTTTACGGGGAATTCACCCCTCCACTTT. Variable domain in full (rest from reference TRBV11-2 and TRBJ1-6): EAGVAQSPRYKIIEKRQSVAFWCNPISGHATLYWYQQILGQGPKLLIQFQNNGVVDDSQLPKDRFSAERLKGVDSTLKIQPAKLEDSAVYLCTSSFTGNSPLHFGNGTRLTVT.

CDR3 nucleotide sequence: TGTGCCAGCAGCCAACGGACAGCCTCTTACTACGAGCAGTACTTC. Translated: CASSQRTASYYEQYF. This chain links TRBV3-1 with TRBJ2-7; a weak D match, TRBD1 (6 bases). Germline V CDR1 and CDR2: LGHDT, YNNKEL (reference sequence). V was clipped by 2 bases and J by 3 bases, with 14 bases between them. The CDR3 totals 15 residues.

This rearrangement joins TRBV20-1 to TRBJ2-7; TRBD2 matches 8 bases. The CDR3 covers 15 residues. V trimming: 3 bases; J trimming: 1 base; junction bases outside the gene matches: 8. The germline gives CDR1 DFQATT, CDR2 SNEGSKA (reference sequence). CDR3 DNA sequence: TGCAGTGCTAGGTTCGGGGGGGCGGTATCCTACGAGCAGTACTTC. Amino acid sequence: CSARFGGAVSYEQYF.

This clonotype was seen at least ten times. This chain uses TRBV10-3 with TRBJ2-6, with D uncertain. With 0 bases removed from V and 2 bases from J, the gap between germline ends came to 5 bases. The CDR3 spans 15 residues. Germline loops: CDR1 ENHRY, CDR2 SYGVKD. CDR3 sequence reads: CAISESGTGANVLTF. The CDR3 nucleotides are TGTGCCATCAGTGAGTCGGGGACTGGGGCCAACGTCCTGACTTTC.